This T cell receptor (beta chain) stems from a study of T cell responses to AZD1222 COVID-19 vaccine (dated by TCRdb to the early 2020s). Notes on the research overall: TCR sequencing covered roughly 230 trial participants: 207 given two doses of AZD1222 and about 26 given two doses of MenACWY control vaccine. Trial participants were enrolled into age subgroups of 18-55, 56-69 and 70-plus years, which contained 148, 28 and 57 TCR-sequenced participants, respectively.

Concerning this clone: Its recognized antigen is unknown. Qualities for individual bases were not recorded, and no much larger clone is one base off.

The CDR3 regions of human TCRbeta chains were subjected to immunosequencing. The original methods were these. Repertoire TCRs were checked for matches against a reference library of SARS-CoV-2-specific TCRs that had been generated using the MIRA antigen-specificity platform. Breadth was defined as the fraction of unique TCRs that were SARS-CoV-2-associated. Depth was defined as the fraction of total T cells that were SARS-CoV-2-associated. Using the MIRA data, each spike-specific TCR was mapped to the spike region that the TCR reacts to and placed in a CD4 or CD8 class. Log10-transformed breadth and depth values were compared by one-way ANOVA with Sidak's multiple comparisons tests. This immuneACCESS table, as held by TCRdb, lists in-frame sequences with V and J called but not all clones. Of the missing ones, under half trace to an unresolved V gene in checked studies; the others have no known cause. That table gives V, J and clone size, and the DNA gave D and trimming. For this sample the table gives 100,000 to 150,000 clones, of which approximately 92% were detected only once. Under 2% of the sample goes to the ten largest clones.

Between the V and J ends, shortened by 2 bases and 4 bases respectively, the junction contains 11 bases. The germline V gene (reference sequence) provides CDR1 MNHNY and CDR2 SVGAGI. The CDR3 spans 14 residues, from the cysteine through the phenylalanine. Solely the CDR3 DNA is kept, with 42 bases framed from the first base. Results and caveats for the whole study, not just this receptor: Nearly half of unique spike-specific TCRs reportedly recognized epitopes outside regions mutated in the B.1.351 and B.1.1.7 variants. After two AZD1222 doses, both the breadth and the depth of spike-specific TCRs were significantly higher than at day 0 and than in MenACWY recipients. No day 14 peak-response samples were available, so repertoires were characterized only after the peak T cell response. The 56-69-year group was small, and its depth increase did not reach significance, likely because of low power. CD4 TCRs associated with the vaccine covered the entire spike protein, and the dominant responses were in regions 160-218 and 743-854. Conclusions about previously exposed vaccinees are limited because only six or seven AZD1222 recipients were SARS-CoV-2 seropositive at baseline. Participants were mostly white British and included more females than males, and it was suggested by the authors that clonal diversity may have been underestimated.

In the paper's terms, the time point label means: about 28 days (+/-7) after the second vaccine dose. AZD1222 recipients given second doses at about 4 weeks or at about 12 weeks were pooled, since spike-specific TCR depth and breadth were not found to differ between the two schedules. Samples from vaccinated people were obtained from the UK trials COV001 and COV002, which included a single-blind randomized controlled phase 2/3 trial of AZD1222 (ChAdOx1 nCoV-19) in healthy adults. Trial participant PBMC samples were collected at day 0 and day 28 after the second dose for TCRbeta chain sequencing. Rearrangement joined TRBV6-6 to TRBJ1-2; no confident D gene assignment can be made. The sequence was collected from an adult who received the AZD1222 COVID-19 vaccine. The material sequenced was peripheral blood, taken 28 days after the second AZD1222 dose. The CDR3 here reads CASSYQDRPYGYTF. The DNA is TGTGCCAGCAGTTACCAGGACCGGCCCTATGGCTACACCTTC.